This TCR beta chain is drawn from a study of T cell clones after liver transplantation. TCRdb keeps only in-frame clones here, not all; method: immunoSEQ multiplex PCR. The table shows approximately 51,000 clones, with about 69% occurring only once. V shed 6 bases and J shed 0 bases, with 15 bases lying between them. This CDR3 spans 16 amino acids. Germline values: CDR1 MDHEN, CDR2 SYDVKM. Study observations and caveats: In two subjects, few donor cells limited the measurable donor-reactive repertoire.

Thawed unstimulated PBMCs were FACS-sorted by CD3, CD4 and CD8 into two populations. This clone has just a few counts. Its antigen is as yet unknown. The clonotype comes from a human patient who received a liver transplant. Some of the T cells might come from the graft donor. V is TRBV28 and J is TRBJ1-3; no definite D call. Sequencing was performed on CD4+ T cells from blood, taken less than 70 months after liver transplant. This CDR3 reads CASSSAGSYSGNTIYF. CDR3 bases: TGTGCCAGCAGCTCAGCGGGCAGCTACTCTGGAAACACCATATATTTT.